This T cell receptor beta chain was documented in a study of cytomegalovirus exposure and HLA in healthy donors. This CDR3 contains 15 residues. Trimming removed 9 bases from V and 5 bases from J; junction bases left unmatched: 14. Germline CDR1 is ENHRY and CDR2 is SYGVKD. Only in-frame clones appear in the TCRdb table, and some are missing; sequencing was by immunoSEQ multiplex PCR. The data contain about 170,000 clones, around 86% of them singletons. This receptor was identified in a man aged 18 to 30 in good health and CMV-seropositive. This rearrangement joins TRBV10-3 to TRBJ2-7, with 9 bases that match TRBD2. Sequenced input: PBMCs. CDR3 region: CAIKMGTSQFHEQYF. CDR3 in DNA: TGTGCCATAAAAATGGGGACTAGCCAGTTTCACGAGCAGTACTTC.